These 12 T cell receptor beta chains share one sample of origin, sequenced in a study of metastatic and nonmetastatic thyroid tumors. Until they underwent thyroid surgery, no patient had received any treatment. TCRdb re-called the PCR reads with MiXCR. The sample lists around 21,000 clones, under 25% occurring once. Sequenced sample: blood. Source of these receptors: a male donor with papillary thyroid cancer or a benign thyroid nodule (not recorded which). Some clones in this sample may be carry-over from other donors' samples.

The rearrangement uses TRBV11-3 and TRBJ1-1; 8 bases fit TRBD1. Per the germline V gene, CDR1 is SGHNT and CDR2 is YENEEA. This CDR3 is 13 amino acids long. V lost 6 bases to trimming and J lost 6 bases; unmatched junction nucleotides: 6. CDR3 residues: CASRTGDTSEAFF. The CDR3 DNA follows: TGTGCCAGCAGGACAGGGGACACCTCTGAAGCTTTCTTT.

This clone has more than one count but fewer than ten. The V and J genes are TRBV19 and TRBJ2-1; the D gene is possibly TRBD2 (5 bases). V was shortened by 9 bases and J by 4 bases, with 13 bases between the two germline ends. The CDR3 length is 13 residues. Germline V gene data show CDR1 as LNHDA and CDR2 as SQIVND (reference sequence). Here the CDR3 DNA reads TGTGCCAGCGGGGAGCGGCATTACAATGAGCAGTTCTTC. Amino acid sequence: CASGERHYNEQFF.

The chain joins TRBV7-9 to TRBJ2-7, with TRBD1 as a possible D gene (6 bases). Trimming removed 3 bases at V and 6 bases at J, with 15 bases between. Looked up from germline, CDR1 is SEHNR and CDR2 is FQNEAQ (reference sequence). CDR3 length equals 14 residues. The CDR3 loop is CASSFTGSASEQYF. The CDR3, as DNA: TGTGCCAGCAGCTTCACAGGGTCCGCGTCCGAGCAGTACTTC. The complete variable domain, with remaining parts taken from reference TRBV7-9 and TRBJ2-7, reads DTGVSQNPRHKITKRGQNVTFRCDPISEHNRLYWYRQTLGQGPEFLTYFQNEAQLEKSRLLSDRFSAERPKGSFSTLEIQRTEQGDSAMYLCASSFTGSASEQYFGPGTRLTVT.

This clone was seen repeatedly, ten times or more. V and J are TRBV2 and TRBJ1-2, with D hard to call. The V end was cut by 5 bases, the J end by 2 bases, with 9 bases between. The CDR3 is 13 residues long. Germline V gives CDR1 SNHLY, CDR2 FYNNEI. The CDR3 DNA sequence: TGTGCCAGCAGTTACGACACGAACTATGGCTACACCTTC. Amino acids: CASSYDTNYGYTF.

The sample holds many counts of this clone. The genes are TRBV16 and TRBJ2-1, with D possibly matching TRBD1 (6 bases). Germline V CDR1 and CDR2: KGHSY, FQNENV. The V gene lost 1 base and the J gene lost 0 bases, with 10 bases spanning the gap. CDR3 length equals 16 residues. Here the CDR3 reads CASSQFRGSSYNEQFF. CDR3 nucleotides: TGTGCCAGCAGCCAATTTAGGGGGAGCTCCTACAATGAGCAGTTCTTC.

The sample holds many counts of this clone. No conserved phenylalanine or tryptophan ends this CDR3, so it is likely a read error. CDR3 region: CSARDPGGLAEAFL. The CDR3 DNA follows: TGCAGTGCTAGAGATCCCGGGGGCTTAGCTGAAGCTTTCCTT. The chain recombines TRBV20-1 with TRBJ1-1; TRBD1 is a possible D gene (6 bases). There are 14 residues in the CDR3. Germline V gene lookup returns CDR1 DFQATT and CDR2 SNEGSKA (reference sequence). Trimming took off 0 bases at V and 6 bases at J, with 14 bases between the two ends.

The CDR3 sequence: CASTPVGAGTEAFF. The CDR3 bases are TGTGCCAGCACCCCTGTGGGAGCGGGCACTGAAGCTTTCTTT. The chain joins TRBV28 to TRBJ1-1; unclear D gene. Germline CDR1 reads MDHEN; CDR2 reads SYDVKM. Between the trimmed V and J ends, which lost 7 bases and 4 bases, there was a span of 16 bases. The CDR3 totals 14 residues. Full variable domain (rest looked up from reference TRBV28 and TRBJ1-1): DVKVTQSSRYLVKRTGEKVFLECVQDMDHENMFWYRQDPGLGLRLIYFSYDVKMKEKGDIPEGYSVSREKKERFSLILESASTNQTSMYLCASTPVGAGTEAFFGQGTRLTVV.

Regarding this clone: This sequence may be a read error, since a much larger clone differs from it by one base. The chain is built from TRBV6-5 and TRBJ1-4, with a tentative D call TRBD1 (6 bases). Germline assignment: CDR1 MNHEY and CDR2 SVGAGI. This CDR3 spans 12 amino acids. CDR3 residues: CASRQGYERLFF. The CDR3 DNA is TGTGCCAGCAGACAGGGCTATGAAAGACTGTTTTTT.

J is TRBJ2-1 and V is TRBV10-3; tentative D call: TRBD2 (5 bases). This CDR3 spans 16 amino acids. Trimming removed 0 bases at V and 6 bases at J, with 15 bases between. Per germline, CDR1 ENHRY and CDR2 SYGVKD. The CDR3 DNA follows: TGTGCCATCAGTGAGTCTTCCGTGACGGGAAGCAATGAGCAGTTCTTC. Encoded protein: CAISESSVTGSNEQFF.

The sample holds many counts of this clone. The chain is built from TRBV4-2 and TRBJ2-1; weak D call: TRBD1 (5 bases). CDR1 is LGHNA and CDR2 is YNFKEQ in the germline V gene. V lost 5 bases and J 7 bases, leaving 24 bases between the germline ends. The CDR3 runs to 17 residues. CDR3 amino acids: CASSKTPGPGRKNEQFF. The CDR3 nucleotides are TGTGCCAGCAGCAAGACCCCAGGGCCAGGGCGGAAAAATGAGCAGTTCTTC.

This clone was seen only once. Mismatch with germline at one junction end may stem from a read error. The chain couples TRBV5-1 to TRBJ2-1; D remains ambiguous. The CDR3 is made up of 15 amino acids. Looked up from germline, CDR1 is SGHRS and CDR2 is YFSETQ. CDR3 bases: TGTGCCAGCAGCTTGGGTGGGCGGAGTGACAATGAGCAGTTCTTC. This encodes CASSLGGRSDNEQFF. Looking up the rest from reference TRBV5-1 and TRBJ2-1 gives the full variable domain: KAGVTQTPRYLIKTRGQQVTLSCSPISGHRSVSWYQQTPGQGLQFLFEYFSETQRNKGNFPGRFSGRQFSNSRSEMNVSTLELGDSALYLCASSLGGRSDNEQFFGPGTRLTVL.

This clone was recorded at least ten times. This chain uses TRBV6-1 with TRBJ2-3; maybe TRBD2 (6 bases). V was pared by 8 bases and J by 0 bases, with 15 bases between. This CDR3 is built from 15 residues. Germline V gene sequence: CDR1 MNHNS, CDR2 SASEGT. CDR3 nucleotides: TGTGCCAGCCGTCTCGCGGGACCAAGCACAGATACGCAGTATTTT. This translates into CASRLAGPSTDTQYF.